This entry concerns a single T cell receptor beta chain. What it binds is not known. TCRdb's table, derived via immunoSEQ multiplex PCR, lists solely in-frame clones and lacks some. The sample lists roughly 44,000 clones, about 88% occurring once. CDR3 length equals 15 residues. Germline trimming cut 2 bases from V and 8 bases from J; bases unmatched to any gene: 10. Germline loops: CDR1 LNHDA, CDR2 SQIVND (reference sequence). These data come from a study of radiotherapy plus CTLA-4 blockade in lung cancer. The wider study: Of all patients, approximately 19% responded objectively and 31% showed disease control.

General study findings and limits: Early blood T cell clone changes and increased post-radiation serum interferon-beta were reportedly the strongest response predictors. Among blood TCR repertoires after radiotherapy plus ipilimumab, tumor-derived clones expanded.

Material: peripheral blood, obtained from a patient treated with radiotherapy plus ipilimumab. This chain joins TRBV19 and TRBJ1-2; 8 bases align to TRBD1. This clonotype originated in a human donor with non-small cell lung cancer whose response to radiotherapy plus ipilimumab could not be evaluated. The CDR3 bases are TGTGCCAGTAGTATAACGGACAGGGAAGGATTGGGCTACACCTTC. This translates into CASSITDREGLGYTF.